This T cell receptor (beta chain) was captured in a study of cytomegalovirus exposure and HLA in healthy donors. Study-level findings and limits: With DRB1 most and HLA-C fewest, TCR association rates differed between HLA loci in a later analysis. Most TCR sequences were rare, but some public TCRs occurred in many donors.

The CDR3 consists of 16 residues. Germline V CDR1 and CDR2: SGHTA, FQGNSA. This clone was observed a single time. Its antigen is unknown. PCR was performed using 60 Vbeta and 13 Jbeta primers. TCRdb's copy holds only in-frame clones and misses some; the assay was immunoSEQ multiplex PCR. The sample includes some 90,000 clones, roughly 79% of them seen just once. Sequencing was carried out using PBMCs. This chain joins TRBV7-2 and TRBJ2-5; TRBD2 matches 7 bases. Judging by the DNA end, TRBJ2-7 fits better; the J call may be wrong. The source is a woman between 70 and 85 years old in good health and CMV-seropositive. Here the CDR3 DNA reads TGTGCCAGCAGCCCACGGGGGTCAGCGGGGAAGTCCGAGCAGTACTTC. This codes for CASSPRGSAGKSEQYF.